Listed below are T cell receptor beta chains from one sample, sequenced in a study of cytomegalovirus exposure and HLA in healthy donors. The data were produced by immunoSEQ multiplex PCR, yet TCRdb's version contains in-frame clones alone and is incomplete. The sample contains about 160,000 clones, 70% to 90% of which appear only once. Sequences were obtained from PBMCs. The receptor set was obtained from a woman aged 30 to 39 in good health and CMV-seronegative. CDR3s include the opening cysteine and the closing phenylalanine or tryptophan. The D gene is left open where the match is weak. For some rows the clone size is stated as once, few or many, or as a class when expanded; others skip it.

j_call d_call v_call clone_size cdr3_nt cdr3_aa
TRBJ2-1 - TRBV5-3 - TGTGCCAGAAGCTTGTTACAGGGACACAATGAGCAGTTCTTC CARSLLQGHNEQFF
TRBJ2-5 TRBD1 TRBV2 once TGTGCCAGCGATCCGACAGGGGGATTTAAAGAGACCCAGTACTTC CASDPTGGFKETQYF
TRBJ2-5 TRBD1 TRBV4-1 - TGCGCCAGCAGCCACCCCCTCCGGGACAGGGTGGAGACCCAGTACTTC CASSHPLRDRVETQYF
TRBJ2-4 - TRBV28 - TGTGCCAGCAGTTTCTGGAGCAGGGCCCAAAACATTCAGTACTTC CASSFWSRAQNIQYF
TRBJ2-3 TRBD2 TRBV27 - TGTGCCAGCAGTCCCTGGACTAGCGGGAGGACAGATACGCAGTATTTT CASSPWTSGRTDTQYF
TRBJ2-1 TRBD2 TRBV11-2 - TGCTCCGCGGGAGCTCTCTACAATGAGCAGTTCTTC CSAGALYNEQFF
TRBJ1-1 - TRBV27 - TGTGCCAGCACCTCATGGTGGCCGAACACTGAAGCTTTCTTT CASTSWWPNTEAFF
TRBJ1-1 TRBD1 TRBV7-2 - TGTGCCAGCAGCCGAGGGGGGACCGGGACAGAGAACGCTGAAGCTTTCTTT CASSRGGTGTENAEAFF
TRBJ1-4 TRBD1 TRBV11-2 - TGTGCCAGCAGCTTTGGACAGGGTAATACTAATGAAAAACTGTTTTTT CASSFGQGNTNEKLFF
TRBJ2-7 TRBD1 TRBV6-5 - TGTGCCAGCAGCGTGACAGGGTCTGCCGAGCAGTACTTC CASSVTGSAEQYF
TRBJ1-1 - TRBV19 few TGTGCCAGTAGTGCCGACAGGAGAGGGGCTTTCTTT CASSADRRGAFF
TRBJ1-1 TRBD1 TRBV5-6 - TGTGCCAGCAGCTTGGTCGGACAGGGATCCCCTGAAGCTTTCTTT CASSLVGQGSPEAFF
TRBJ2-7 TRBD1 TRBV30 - TGTGCCTGGAGTTCTTGGACAGGGGGTAGCGAGCAGTACTTC CAWSSWTGGSEQYF
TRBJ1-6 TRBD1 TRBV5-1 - TGCGCCAGCAGCGTGGGACAGGGAAGTTCACCCCTCCACTTT CASSVGQGSSPLHF
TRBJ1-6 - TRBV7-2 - TGTGCCAGCAGCTTGGGGACTGATAATTCACCCCTCCACTTT CASSLGTDNSPLHF
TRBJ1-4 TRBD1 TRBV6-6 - TGTGCCAGCCCCCGGGACAGGCCTAATGAAAAACTGTTTTTT CASPRDRPNEKLFF
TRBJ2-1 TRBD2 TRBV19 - TGTGCCAGTAGTACCCGTGGGACTAGCGGGAACAATGAGCAGTTCTTC CASSTRGTSGNNEQFF
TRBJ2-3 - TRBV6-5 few TGTGCCAGCAGGCCCAGGGCTAGCACAGATACGCAGTATTTT CASRPRASTDTQYF
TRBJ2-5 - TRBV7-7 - TGTGCCAGCAGCTTAGCGCTAACAGGAGAGACCCAGTACTTC CASSLALTGETQYF
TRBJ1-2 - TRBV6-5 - TGTGCCAGCGCTGACATGATCTATGGCTACACCTTC CASADMIYGYTF
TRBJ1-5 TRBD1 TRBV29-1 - TGCAGCGCACAGGGGACAGGTCAGCCCCAGCATTTT CSAQGTGQPQHF
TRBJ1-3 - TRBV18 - TGTGCCAGCTCACCGAGACGGAGTTCTGTGGGAAACACCATATATTTT CASSPRRSSVGNTIYF
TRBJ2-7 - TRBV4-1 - TGCGCCAGCAGCCCTACGGGGGGCCTTGACTCCTACGAGCAGTACTTC CASSPTGGLDSYEQYF
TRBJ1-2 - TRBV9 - TGTGCCAGCAGCTCCAGAGACTTAAACTATGGCTACACCTTC CASSSRDLNYGYTF
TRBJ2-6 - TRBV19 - TGTGCCAGTCAGGCCTCTGGGGCCAACGTCCTGACTTTC CASQASGANVLTF
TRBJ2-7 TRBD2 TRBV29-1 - TGCAGCGTGGCCACGACTAGCGGGAAATACGAGCAGTACTTC CSVATTSGKYEQYF
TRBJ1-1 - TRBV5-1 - TGCGCCAGCAGCTTGGACTTGAACACTGAAGCTTTCTTT CASSLDLNTEAFF
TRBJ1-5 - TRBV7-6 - TGCGCCAGCAGTTTCAGGGACAATCAGCCCCAGCATTTT CASSFRDNQPQHF
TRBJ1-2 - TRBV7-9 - TGTGCCAGCAGCCCCGTCGGGGGGGACGGCTACACCTTC CASSPVGGDGYTF
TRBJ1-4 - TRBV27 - TGTGCCAGCAGTTTCAGGGCAGGACCCCGACCCGAGGAAAAACTGTTTTTT CASSFRAGPRPEEKLFF
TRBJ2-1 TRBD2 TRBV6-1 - TGTGCCAGCAGTGAAGGACTAGCGCCCTACAATGAGCAGTTCTTC CASSEGLAPYNEQFF
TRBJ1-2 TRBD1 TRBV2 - TGTGCCAGCAAGAGGTGGACAGGGAATGGCTACACCTTC CASKRWTGNGYTF
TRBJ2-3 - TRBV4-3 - TGCGCCAGCAGCCAAGATTGGGCCAGGGCGGGCACAGATACGCAGTATTTT CASSQDWARAGTDTQYF
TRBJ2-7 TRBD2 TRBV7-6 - TGTGCCAGCAGCTTAGGTGGGACTAGTACTTACGAGCAGTACTTC CASSLGGTSTYEQYF
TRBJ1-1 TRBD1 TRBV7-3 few TGTGCCAGCAGCCCCCTGGACAGGATGAACACTGAAGCTTTCTTT CASSPLDRMNTEAFF
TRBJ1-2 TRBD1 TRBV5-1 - TGCGCCACAGCGCGGACAGGGGGGAACGCTAACTATGGCTACACCTTC CATARTGGNANYGYTF
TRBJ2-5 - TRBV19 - TGTGCCAGTACCCCAGGGGCAGGGAGAGAGACCCAGTACTTC CASTPGAGRETQYF
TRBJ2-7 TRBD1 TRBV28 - TGTGCCAGCAGGACCGGACAGGGGGTCCGACAGCAGGACTACGAGCAGTACTTC CASRTGQGVRQQDYEQYF
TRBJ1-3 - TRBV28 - TGTGCCAGCAGTTTAGATACGAGGGACACCATATATTTT CASSLDTRDTIYF
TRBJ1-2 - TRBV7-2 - TGTGCCAGCAGCGCCGGGGGGGACTATGGCTACACCTTC CASSAGGDYGYTF
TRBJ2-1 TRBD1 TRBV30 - TGTGCCTGGACAGGGGGAAATGAGCAGTTCTTC CAWTGGNEQFF
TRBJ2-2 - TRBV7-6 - TGTGCCAGCAGCTTATACCCGATGGGCGGGGGCTTTGGCGGGGAGCTGTTTTTT CASSLYPMGGGFGGELFF
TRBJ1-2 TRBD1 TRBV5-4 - TGTGCCAGCAGTTACGGGACAGAACTTGACTACACCTTC CASSYGTELDYTF
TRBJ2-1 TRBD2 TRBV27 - TGTGCCAGCAGTCGTAGCGGGAGCCGGGCTTCGAATGAGCAGTTCTTC CASSRSGSRASNEQFF
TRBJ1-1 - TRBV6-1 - TGTGCCAGCAGTGAAGGACAGGTAACGGGGAAAGCTTTCTTT CASSEGQVTGKAFF
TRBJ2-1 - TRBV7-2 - TGTGCCAGCAGCGCAGCAGTCCGGGACTGGAGCTCCTACAATGAGCAGTTCTTC CASSAAVRDWSSYNEQFF
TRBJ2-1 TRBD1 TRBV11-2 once TGTGCCAGCAGCACTTACAGGGGGACCTCCTACAATGAGCAGTTCTTC CASSTYRGTSYNEQFF
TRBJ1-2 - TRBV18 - TGTGCCAGCTCTGATCAGGGAGGGCCAAACTATGGCTACACCTTC CASSDQGGPNYGYTF
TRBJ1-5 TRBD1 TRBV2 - TGTGCCAGCAGAGCCGGGACAGGCTTAAATCAGCCCCAGCATTTT CASRAGTGLNQPQHF
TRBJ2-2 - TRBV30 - TGTGCCTGGAGTGTACTAGCCCCCGGGGAGCTGTTTTTT CAWSVLAPGELFF
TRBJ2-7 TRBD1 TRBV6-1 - TGTGCCAGCAGACAGACAGGGGGCGGTTACGAGCAGTACTTC CASRQTGGGYEQYF